Included here is one TCR beta chain sequence, with context. Trimming removed 4 bases from V and 4 bases from J; junction bases left unmatched: 12. CDR3 length: 16 amino acids. From germline, CDR1 is MDHEN and CDR2 SYDVKM. This entry is derived from a study of T cell changes during pregnancy in multiple sclerosis. Sequencing used immunoSEQ multiplex PCR; TCRdb keeps in-frame clones, though not all of them. The sample lists about 61,000 clones; roughly 87% were seen once. The V gene is TRBV28, the J gene TRBJ2-5, with TRBD2 matching over 7 bases. The TCR originated in a female donor with multiple sclerosis, enrolled in a pregnancy study. Sequencing used peripheral blood, obtained in the first trimester of pregnancy. The CDR3 coding sequence is TGTGCCAGCAGTTCCCTCCTTGGACTAGGAGCAGAGACCCAGTACTTC. As protein: CASSSLLGLGAETQYF. Together with reference TRBV28 and TRBJ2-5, the CDR3 gives the full variable domain: DVKVTQSSRYLVKRTGEKVFLECVQDMDHENMFWYRQDPGLGLRLIYFSYDVKMKEKGDIPEGYSVSREKKERFSLILESASTNQTSMYLCASSSLLGLGAETQYFGPGTRLLVL.